These 3 T cell receptor beta chains originate from one sample sequenced in a study of molecular identifiers for immune sequencing clone quantification. TCRdb re-derived calls from the PCR reads in MiXCR, one entry per CDR3 protein. The sample comprises some 320,000 distinct CDR3 sequences, 20% to 25% of which are singletons, and roughly 0.8% rests with the top ten. Material: naive CD8+ T cells from blood, with Jurkat cell RNA spiked in. Subset meaning: FACS-sorted CD8+CD4-CCR7+CD45RA+ naive T cells. The receptors derive from a human donor in good health. Some libraries in this study had Jurkat cell RNA spiked in.

In this sample, this clonotype turned up many times. V usage is TRBV5-1 and J usage is TRBJ2-7; possibly TRBD1 or TRBD2 for D (5 bases each). The V gene's germline CDR1 is SGHRS and CDR2 YFSETQ. CDR3 length: 14 residues. The V end lost 3 bases, the J end lost 3 bases, and 13 bases lay between the germline ends. The CDR3 reads CASSYEGQRYEQYF. The CDR3 DNA follows: TGCGCCAGCAGCTATGAGGGGCAGCGCTACGAGCAGTACTTC.

Remarks on this clonotype: Given a much more abundant clone one base away, this may be a read error. The rearrangement links TRBV20-1 to TRBJ2-7, with TRBD2 identical over 11 bases. Germline V gene data show CDR1 as DFQATT and CDR2 as SNEGSKA (reference sequence). CDR3 length: 15 residues. The CDR3 DNA follows: TGCGGTGCTAGAGATTTACTAGCGGGAGTCTGGGAGCAGTACTTC. This codes for CGARDLLAGVWEQYF.

In its sample, this clonotype was seen many times. The gene calls are TRBV12-3 or TRBV12-4 and TRBJ2-6; the D gene is possibly TRBD1 (5 bases). Trimming stripped 6 bases from V and 0 bases from J, with 18 bases between. This CDR3 region has 18 residues. CDR3 coding DNA: TGTGCCAGCAGCCTCGATTTGTGGGGCCTCTCTGGGGCCAACGTCCTGACTTTC. It codes for CASSLDLWGLSGANVLTF.